These T cell receptor beta chains were read from a single sample in a study of blood T cells in healthy people across ages. TCRdb reprocessed the 5' RACE reads with MiXCR, giving one entry per CDR3 protein. Seen here are some 1.4 million distinct CDR3 sequences, 40% to 50% observed once, and the top ten hold 7.9%. The material sequenced was blood. The receptors were gathered from a woman aged 18-35 years in good health. Each CDR3 is given with its conserved first and last residue. The order of the fields is clone size, D gene, J gene, V gene, CDR3 DNA, CDR3 protein. D genes are given only for firm matches. Size is omitted from some rows. Given values are once, few, many or a class for expanded clones.

>few|TRBD2|TRBJ2-3|TRBV7-2
TGTGCCAGCAGCTTTCGAAGCGGGAGAGGGACAGATACGCAGTATTTT
CASSFRSGRGTDTQYF
>few|.|TRBJ1-1|TRBV6-7
TGTGCCAGCAGTGATCTATCTCCGAGGAACACTGAAGCTTTCTTT
CASSDLSPRNTEAFF
>.|TRBD1|TRBJ1-6|TRBV28
TGTGCCAGCAGTTTCCCCGGGACAGGGGTATCACCCCTCCACTTT
CASSFPGTGVSPLHF
>few|.|TRBJ1-6|TRBV20-1
TGCAGTGCTAGCGAGGGTCTCACTGGGGGTACCTATAATTCACCCCTCCACTTT
CSASEGLTGGTYNSPLHF
>.|.|TRBJ1-1|TRBV9
TGTGCCAGCAGCGCGGGGTGGGGAAACACTGAAGCTTTCTTT
CASSAGWGNTEAFF
>once|.|TRBJ2-7|TRBV6-5
TGTGCCAGCAGTTACGGGGGGAGGGGGAGATACGAGCAGTACTTC
CASSYGGRGRYEQYF
>.|.|TRBJ2-4|TRBV6-6
TGTGCCAGCGGGGTAAACATTCAGTACTTC
CASGVNIQYF
>.|.|TRBJ2-4|TRBV3-1
TGTGCCAGCAGCCAGGGTTGGGCCCAAAACATTCAGTACTTC
CASSQGWAQNIQYF
>few|.|TRBJ2-1|TRBV3-1
TGTGCCAGCAGCCCACTCGTCGGCAATGAGCAGTTCTTC
CASSPLVGNEQFF
>.|.|TRBJ2-5|TRBV11-1
TGTGCCAGCAGCTTACCCTCTACCGAGGGAGAGACCCAGTACTTC
CASSLPSTEGETQYF
>.|.|TRBJ2-2|TRBV6-5
TGTGCCAGCAGTTACTCTCTAGCGAGTCGGAACGGGGAGCTGTTTTTT
CASSYSLASRNGELFF
>few|TRBD2|TRBJ2-7|TRBV27
TGTGCCAGCAGCCCAAGCGGGAGGTCGACCTACGAGCAGTACTTC
CASSPSGRSTYEQYF
>.|.|TRBJ2-1|TRBV24-1
TGTGCCACCAGTGACATGGCAGATAATGAGCAGTTCTTC
CATSDMADNEQFF
>.|.|TRBJ2-5|TRBV20-1
TGCAGTGCCTACCCCAAATTCCGGGACTCAACCTACAATGAGCAGTACTTC
CSAYPKFRDSTYNEQYF
>few|TRBD2|TRBJ2-7|TRBV28
TGTGCCAGCAGAACTAGCGGGCCCATCTCCTACGAGCAGTACTTC
CASRTSGPISYEQYF
>.|.|TRBJ2-1|TRBV11-2
TGTGCCAGCAGATCTACTGATTGGCCCTACAATGAGCAGTTCTTC
CASRSTDWPYNEQFF
>.|.|TRBJ1-2|TRBV21-1
TGTGCCAGCAGCAACGCCCAGGCCCTTAACTATGGCTACACCTTC
CASSNAQALNYGYTF
>.|TRBD2|TRBJ2-7|TRBV6-1
TGTGCCAGTAGCGGGGAACTCTCCTCCTACGAGCAGTACTTC
CASSGELSSYEQYF
>.|.|TRBJ1-2|TRBV12-3/TRBV12-4
TGTGCCAGCAGTCGGACCTCACGGGACGGCTACACCTTC
CASSRTSRDGYTF
>.|TRBD1|TRBJ1-4|TRBV20-1
TGCAGTGCGAGACCTCCCAGGGGGAATGCTAATGAAAAACTGTTTTTT
CSARPPRGNANEKLFF
>.|TRBD2|TRBJ2-3|TRBV20-1
TGCAGTGCTAGTGATGGCGGGGGGGCCCTCGCAGATACGCAGTATTTT
CSASDGGGALADTQYF
>.|.|TRBJ2-1|TRBV6-2/TRBV6-3
TGTGCCAGCAGTGACATGAACTACAATGAGCAGTTCTTC
CASSDMNYNEQFF
>.|TRBD2|TRBJ2-5|TRBV20-1
TGCAGTGCCAACGGACTAGCAGCAGAGACCCAGTACTTC
CSANGLAAETQYF
>few|.|TRBJ2-7|TRBV6-6
TGTGCCAGCAGTTCTCCCTTGACAGGATCCGCGTACGAGCAGTACTTC
CASSSPLTGSAYEQYF
>few|.|TRBJ1-1|TRBV2
TGTGCCAGCAGTGGAGACTCGGCTGCGATGGCTTTCTTT
CASSGDSAAMAFF
>.|TRBD1|TRBJ2-7|TRBV28
TGTGCCAGCAGTCGCCGGGACAGGAGCCACTACGAGCAGTACTTC
CASSRRDRSHYEQYF
>.|.|TRBJ2-1|TRBV4-1
TGCGCCAGCAGCCCCTGGACTGCCGACAATGAGCAGTTCTTC
CASSPWTADNEQFF
>.|TRBD2|TRBJ2-2|TRBV28
TGTGCCAGCAGTTTAAGAAGGCGGGAGGTGAAGAGGGACGGGGAGCTGTTTTTT
CASSLRRREVKRDGELFF
>few|.|TRBJ1-2|TRBV29-1
TGCAGCGTTGCACAGAACGGGGGTCTAGTCTATGGCTACACCTTC
CSVAQNGGLVYGYTF